The 8 T cell receptor beta chains listed next were all sequenced from one sample in a study of PD-L1 blockade in urothelial cancer (dated by TCRdb to about 2017). The library was obtained by the immunoSEQ multiplex PCR assay. In TCRdb, the immuneACCESS table is reduced to in-frame sequences with V and J assigned. These tables do not hold every clone; where another copy was compared, an unresolved V gene accounts for under half, and the others remain unexplained. For this sample the table gives 25,000 to 35,000 clones, of which 87% were detected only once. The top ten clones comprise roughly 3.5% of the sample. The specimen comprised PBMCs, sampled around atezolizumab (anti-PD-L1) treatment. Source of these receptors: a man in his forties or fifties with urothelial cancer.

The rearrangement uses TRBV7-2 and TRBJ2-7; TRBD2 matches at 11 bases. The CDR3 covers 16 residues. Germline V lookup: CDR1 SGHTA, CDR2 FQGNSA. Trimming removed 5 bases from V and 6 bases from J; junction bases left unmatched: 12. The CDR3: CASSRPGLAALGEQYF. Here the CDR3 DNA reads TGTGCCAGCAGCCGTCCGGGACTAGCGGCCCTAGGCGAGCAGTACTTC.

The gene calls are TRBV7-2 and TRBJ1-2, with D possibly TRBD1 on 5 matching bases. The CDR3 covers 11 residues. CDR1 is SGHTA, CDR2 FQGNSA, per germline. Trimming shortened V by 5 bases and J by 8 bases, and 9 bases separated the two germline ends. CDR3 protein: CASSRGEGYTF. The CDR3 nucleotides are TGTGCCAGCAGCCGGGGGGAAGGCTACACCTTC. Filled out from reference TRBV7-2 and TRBJ1-2, the complete variable domain reads GAGVSQSPSNKVTEKGKDVELRCDPISGHTALYWYRQSLGQGLEFLIYFQGNSAPDKSGLPSDRFSAERTGGSVSTLTIQRTQQEDSAVYLCASSRGEGYTFGSGTRLTVV.

This clone was observed a few times. The rearrangement uses TRBV10-1 and TRBJ1-5, with 9 nucleotides matching TRBD1. Unmatched junction bases numbered 7, after V lost 2 bases and J lost 2 bases. There are 17 residues in the CDR3. Germline CDR1 is WNHNN and CDR2 is SYGVQD (reference sequence). CDR3 region: CASSEPSRTGGNQPQHF. As DNA, the CDR3 is TGCGCCAGCAGTGAGCCCTCCCGGACAGGGGGCAATCAGCCCCAGCATTTT.

V is TRBV27 and J is TRBJ2-2, with a tentative D call TRBD1 (5 bases). With 1 base removed from V and 1 base from J, the gap between germline ends came to 10 bases. Germline-derived CDR1 and CDR2 are MNHEY and SMNVEV (reference sequence). The CDR3 extends over 16 amino acids. DNA for the CDR3: TGTGCCAGCAGTTTATTTCCACAGGTGAACACCGGGGAGCTGTTTTTT. Protein: CASSLFPQVNTGELFF.

The V call is TRBV6-6, the J call TRBJ1-2; 7 bases line up with TRBD1. The CDR3 sequence is 13 residues long. The germline V gene encodes CDR1 MNHNY and CDR2 SVGAGI (reference sequence). V gave up 5 bases and J gave up 14 bases; unmatched junction bases: 14. The CDR3 is CASSTYGGTAVTF. CDR3 coding DNA: TGTGCCAGCAGTACCTATGGCGGGACAGCTGTTACCTTC.

J is TRBJ1-2 and V is TRBV5-5, with a tentative D call TRBD1 (6 bases). CDR3 length: 13 amino acids. In germline, CDR1 is SGHKS, CDR2 YYEKEE (reference sequence). Trimming removed 4 bases from V and 3 bases from J, with 10 bases in between. This CDR3 reads CASSPTGDYGYTF. The CDR3 region has the DNA TGTGCCAGCAGCCCGACAGGCGACTATGGCTACACCTTC.

CDR3 sequence reads: CASSPNPVSGYTF. CDR3 nucleotides: TGTGCCAGCAGCCCCAACCCGGTTTCTGGCTACACCTTC. The chain recombines TRBV28 with TRBJ1-2; unclear D gene. The ends were cut back, 6 bases at V and 7 bases at J, with 15 bases in the middle. The length of the CDR3 is 13 residues. Per the germline V gene, CDR1 is MDHEN and CDR2 is SYDVKM.

The V and J genes are TRBV19 and TRBJ2-7, with 10 bases matching TRBD1. CDR1 is LNHDA and CDR2 is SQIVND in the germline V gene (reference sequence). The V gene end was trimmed by 11 bases and the J gene end by 6 bases; junction bases not matched to a gene: 4. The CDR3 loop spans 11 amino acids. The CDR3 protein is CASRTGGEQYF. CDR3 bases: TGTGCCTCTCGGACAGGGGGCGAGCAGTACTTC.